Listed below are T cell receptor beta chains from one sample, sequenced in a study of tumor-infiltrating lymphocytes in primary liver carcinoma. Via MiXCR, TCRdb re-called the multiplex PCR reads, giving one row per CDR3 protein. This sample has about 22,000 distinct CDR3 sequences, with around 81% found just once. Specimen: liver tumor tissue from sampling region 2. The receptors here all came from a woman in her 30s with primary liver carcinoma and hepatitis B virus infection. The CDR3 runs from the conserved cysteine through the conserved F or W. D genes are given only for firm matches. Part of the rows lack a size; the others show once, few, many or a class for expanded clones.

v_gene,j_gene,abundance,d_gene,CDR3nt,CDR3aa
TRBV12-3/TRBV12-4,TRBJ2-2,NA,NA,TGTGCCAGCAGTTTTATGATGCAGAGGAACACCGGGGAACTGTTCTTT,CASSFMMQRNTGELFF
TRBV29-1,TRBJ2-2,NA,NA,TGCAGTGTTGTTGGTTGTACCGGGGAGCTGTCTTTT,CSVVGCTGELSF
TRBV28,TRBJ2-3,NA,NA,TGTGCCAGCATTTTGTCTACTAGAACAGATACACAGTATTTT,CASILSTRTDTQYF
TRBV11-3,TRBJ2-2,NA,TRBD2,TGTGCCAGCAACTTACGCCGGAGTAGCTGGAGGGCCGGAAAGGGCGGGGGGCTGTTTTTT,CASNLRRSSWRAGKGGGLFF
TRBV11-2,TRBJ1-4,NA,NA,TGTGCCAGCAACTTGTTTCAGGGATCAACCAATGAAAGACTGTTTTTT,CASNLFQGSTNERLFF
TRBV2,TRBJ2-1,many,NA,TGTGCCAGCAGTGTCGTCCGGACTTACGATCAGTTCTTC,CASSVVRTYDQFF
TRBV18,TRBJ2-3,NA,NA,TGTGCCGGCTCCCCTGACTACCTCAGCACAGATACGCAGTATTTT,CAGSPDYLSTDTQYF
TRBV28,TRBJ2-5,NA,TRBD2,TGTGCCAGCAGTGGGGGACTAGCGGACGACCCAGAGACCCAGTACTTC,CASSGGLADDPETQYF
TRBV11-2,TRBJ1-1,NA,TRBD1,TGTGCCAGCAGATATACAGGGGGGAGGGTTGAAACTCTCTTT,CASRYTGGRVETLF
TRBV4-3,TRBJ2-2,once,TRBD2,TGCGCCAGCAGCCAAGTTCCGGCGGGAGGACCGAGGGCCGGGGAGCTGTTATTT,CASSQVPAGGPRAGELLF
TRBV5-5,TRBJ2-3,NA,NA,TGTGCAAGCAACTTGCGTGTTGGTGGGCCCCTTTCAGATACGCAGTATTTT,CASNLRVGGPLSDTQYF
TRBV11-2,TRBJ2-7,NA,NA,TGTGCCAGCAGCCTAACCGACGGAGTCTACGGGCAGTACTTC,CASSLTDGVYGQYF
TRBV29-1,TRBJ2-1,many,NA,TGCAGCGTTGAAGGGACTGACTACAATGAGCAGTTCTTC,CSVEGTDYNEQFF
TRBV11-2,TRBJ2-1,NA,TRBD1,TGTACCAGCGGCTCCGAGGGGGCCTCCTACAATGAGCAGTTCTTC,CTSGSEGASYNEQFF
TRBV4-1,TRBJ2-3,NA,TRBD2,TGCGCTAGCAGCCAAGACCATATTACTAATGGGAGGGTGGATACCCAGTATTTT,CASSQDHITNGRVDTQYF
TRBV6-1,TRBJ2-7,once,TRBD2,TGTGCCTGCAATAACCTAGCGGGAATGTACGAGCAGTACTTC,CACNNLAGMYEQYF
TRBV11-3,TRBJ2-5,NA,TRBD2,TGTGCCAGCAGCCCTAGTCCTCTAGCGGGAGTTAACGGGGAGACCCAGTACTTC,CASSPSPLAGVNGETQYF
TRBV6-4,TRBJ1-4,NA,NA,TGTACCAGCAAATCGGTCAGAGAGGAAAAACTGTTTTTT,CTSKSVREEKLFF
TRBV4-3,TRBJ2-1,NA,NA,TGCACCAGCAACCAGGGCATGAAAGGGTCCGGTGGGCAGTTCTTC,CTSNQGMKGSGGQFF
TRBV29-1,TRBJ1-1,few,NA,TGCAGCGTCGTGACATGGAGCACTGAAACTTTCTTT,CSVVTWSTETFF
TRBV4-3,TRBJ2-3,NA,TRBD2,TGCGCCAGCAACCAAGGTTTTGCGGGAGCCTTGCATACGCAGTATTTT,CASNQGFAGALHTQYF
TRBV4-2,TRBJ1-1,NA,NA,TGTGCCAGCAGCCCCGTCAAGGGGAGGGGGAACACTGAAGCTTTTTTT,CASSPVKGRGNTEAFF
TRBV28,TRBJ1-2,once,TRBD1,TGCGCAGGCATCCAAGGACAGGGGGCTAACTATGGCTACACCTTC,CAGIQGQGANYGYTF
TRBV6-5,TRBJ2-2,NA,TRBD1,TGTACCAGCAGTCCGCGGACAGGGTTCACCGGCAAGCTGTTTTTT,CTSSPRTGFTGKLFF
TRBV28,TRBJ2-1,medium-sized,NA,TGTGCCAGCAGTTCACCGTTGGGGACCAGCTCCTACAATGAGCAGTTCTTC,CASSSPLGTSSYNEQFF
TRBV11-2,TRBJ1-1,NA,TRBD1,TGTGTCAGTAGCGCTCGGGACAGGGGGCGCAAGAGGTGGAGTAACACTGAAGCATTCTTT,CVSSARDRGRKRWSNTEAFF
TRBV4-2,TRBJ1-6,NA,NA,TGTGCCTGCAGGCAACTCACCGCGGAAACCTCTCGAGGGAATTCACACCTCCACTTT,CACRQLTAETSRGNSHLHF
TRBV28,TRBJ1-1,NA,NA,TGTGCCAGTAGGCTTTACCCCAACACTGAAGTTTTCTTT,CASRLYPNTEVFF
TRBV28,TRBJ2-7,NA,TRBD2,TGTGCCAGCAGTGCCTTCGGGGGGGCCGACTACGATCAGTATTTC,CASSAFGGADYDQYF
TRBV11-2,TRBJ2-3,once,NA,TGTGCCAGCAGTCGCAGGGGGGGCCTAAGCTTAGATACGCAATATTTT,CASSRRGGLSLDTQYF
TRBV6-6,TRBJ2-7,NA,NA,TGTGCCAGCAGGTCCGGAGGGACCTATGAACAGTACTTC,CASRSGGTYEQYF
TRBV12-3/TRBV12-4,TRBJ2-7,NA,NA,TGTGACGGGCTACAATCCGGTACACAGGGTTACGAGCAGTACTTC,CDGLQSGTQGYEQYF
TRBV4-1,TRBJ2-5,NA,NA,TGCACCAGCAGCCAAGAAGAGATGGCCGTGACCCAGTATTTC,CTSSQEEMAVTQYF
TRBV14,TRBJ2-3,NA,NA,TGTGCCACCAGCCAAGACGTGCCATCGAGAGAAGATACGCAGTATTTT,CATSQDVPSREDTQYF
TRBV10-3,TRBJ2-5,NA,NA,TGTGCGATCAGTGAGTCGGTTACCAGACTAGAGACCCAGTACTTC,CAISESVTRLETQYF
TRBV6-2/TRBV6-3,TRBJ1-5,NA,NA,TGTGCCAGCAGTTACTGGGTCAATCAGTCCCAACATTTT,CASSYWVNQSQHF
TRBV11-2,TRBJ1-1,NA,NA,TGTGCCAGCAGTTTAAAAAGAGGGGAGTTAAATGAAGCTTTCTTT,CASSLKRGELNEAFF
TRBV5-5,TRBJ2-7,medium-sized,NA,TGTGCCAGCAGCCAGTCGGCCTACGAGCAGTACTTC,CASSQSAYEQYF
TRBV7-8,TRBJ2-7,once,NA,TGTGCCACCAGTTTGAACCGTGACGGAACCTACGAGCAGTACTTC,CATSLNRDGTYEQYF
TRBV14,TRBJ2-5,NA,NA,TGTGACAGCAACAGGCACGTCGCCGAGACCCAGTACTTC,CDSNRHVAETQYF
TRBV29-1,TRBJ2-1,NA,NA,TGTAGCGCCCTAAGGAACTACAATAAACAGTTCTTC,CSALRNYNKQFF
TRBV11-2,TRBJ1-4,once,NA,TGTTTCAACAGCCCCTGGGGGGGAAAACTGTTTTTT,CFNSPWGGKLFF